These 15 T cell receptor beta chains came from one sample sequenced in a study of radiotherapy plus CTLA-4 blockade in lung cancer. The assay was immunoSEQ multiplex PCR, and TCRdb's table has in-frame clones only and misses some. The table lists 85,000 to 90,000 clones, around 84% of them singletons. The material was peripheral blood, obtained from a patient treated with radiotherapy plus ipilimumab. The receptors derive from a human donor with non-small cell lung cancer that progressed on radiotherapy plus ipilimumab.

The chain employs TRBV2 and TRBJ1-2, with no clear D. Trimming took 6 bases from V and 8 from J, leaving 7 bases between them. CDR1 and CDR2 from the germline V gene are SNHLY and FYNNEI. The CDR3 is 10 amino acids. CDR3 sequence: CASRVDGYTF. The DNA of the CDR3 is TGTGCCAGCAGGGTGGACGGCTACACCTTC.

This clone appeared a few times. V and J are TRBV14 and TRBJ1-2; a possible D gene is TRBD1 (6 bases). This CDR3 contains 14 residues. The ends were cut back, 0 bases at V and 4 bases at J, with 9 bases in the middle. Per germline, CDR1 SGHDN and CDR2 FVKESK. CDR3 coding DNA: TGTGCCAGCAGCCAAGACGGGACACCCTATGGCTACACCTTC. Translated, it gives CASSQDGTPYGYTF.

The V call is TRBV2, the J call TRBJ2-3, with TRBD2 matching 16 bases. This CDR3 is 16 amino acids long. V dropped 6 bases and J dropped 4; count of bases not matched to a gene: 4. Per the germline V gene, CDR1 is SNHLY and CDR2 is FYNNEI. The CDR3 region has the DNA TGTGCCAGCAGACCCGGGACTAGCGGGGGGGCAGATACGCAGTATTTT. Residues: CASRPGTSGGADTQYF.

This clone has just a few counts. The chain employs TRBV15 and TRBJ1-5; D is possibly TRBD1 (5 bases). V lost 0 bases and J 2 bases, leaving 8 bases between the germline ends. Germline CDR1 is LNHNV and CDR2 is YYDKDF (reference sequence). This CDR3 contains 15 residues. Here the CDR3 DNA reads TGTGCCACCAGCAGAGATTCGACAGGCAATCAGCCCCAGCATTTT. Encoded protein: CATSRDSTGNQPQHF.

The chain has TRBV7-9 and TRBJ1-2, with 9 bases matching TRBD1. Germline CDR1 reads SEHNR; CDR2 reads FQNEAQ (reference sequence). The CDR3 length is 18 residues. The junction had 19 bases not matched to a gene; V was cut back by 5 bases and J by 6 bases. The CDR3 reads CASSLRGTGNKLCDGYTF. The CDR3 DNA follows: TGTGCCAGCAGCCTTAGGGGGACAGGGAATAAATTATGTGATGGCTACACCTTC.

The chain employs TRBV7-9 and TRBJ1-5; the match to TRBD1 covers 7 bases. The CDR3 spans 16 residues. The junction had 8 bases not matched to a gene; V was cut back by 5 bases and J by 1 base. Per the germline V gene, CDR1 is SEHNR and CDR2 is FQNEAQ (reference sequence). The CDR3, as DNA: TGTGCCAGCAGCCGATGGGCAGGGGGGAGCAATCAGCCCCAGCATTTT. Residues: CASSRWAGGSNQPQHF.

The gene calls are TRBV9 and TRBJ2-3; tentative D call: TRBD2 (6 bases). This CDR3 has 16 residues. Per the germline V gene, CDR1 is SGDLS and CDR2 is YYNGEE. Deletions cut 0 bases from V and 0 bases from J, with 11 bases between. The CDR3 loop is CASSVEGGVSTDTQYF. CDR3 DNA sequence: TGTGCCAGCAGCGTAGAAGGAGGGGTGAGCACAGATACGCAGTATTTT.

The rearrangement joins TRBV18 to TRBJ1-5, with D hard to call. V gave up 4 bases and J gave up 0 bases, with 16 bases separating them. Germline V gives CDR1 KGHSH, CDR2 LQKENI. This CDR3 has 17 amino acids. In DNA form, the CDR3 reads TGTGCCAGCTCACGGGCCGGGCGGTTTTATAGCAATCAGCCCCAGCATTTT. Its translation is CASSRAGRFYSNQPQHF.

This chain joins TRBV29-1 and TRBJ2-1; 12 bases are shared with TRBD2. V trimming: 7 bases; J trimming: 7 bases; junction bases outside the gene matches: 11. The CDR3 consists of 15 residues. Germline V gene sequence: CDR1 SQVTM, CDR2 ANQGSEA. The CDR3: CSAPTSGSWGNEQFF. The CDR3 region has the DNA TGCAGCGCCCCGACTAGCGGGAGTTGGGGTAATGAGCAGTTCTTC.

The genes are TRBV7-2 and TRBJ1-4; TRBD1 aligns across 11 bases. V was pared by 0 bases and J by 8 bases, with 2 bases of the junction left unmatched. The CDR3 consists of 15 residues. Per germline, CDR1 SGHTA and CDR2 FQGNSA. The CDR3 protein is CASSLAWDRGEKLFF. The DNA for the CDR3 is TGTGCCAGCAGCTTAGCCTGGGACAGGGGGGAAAAACTGTTTTTT.

V is TRBV5-6 and J is TRBJ1-4, with D unresolved. The length of the CDR3 is 16 residues. Germline values: CDR1 SGHDT, CDR2 YYEEEE. The V end lost 2 bases, the J end lost 2 bases, and 13 bases lay between the germline ends. CDR3: CASSFFRGSTNEKLFF. The CDR3 bases are TGTGCCAGCAGCTTTTTTCGGGGATCGACTAATGAAAAACTGTTTTTT.

This chain uses TRBV15 with TRBJ1-5, with a weak D call TRBD1 (5 bases). Trimming took off 5 bases at V and 8 bases at J, with 19 bases between the two ends. The CDR3 is 15 residues long. Germline-derived CDR1 and CDR2 are LNHNV and YYDKDF (reference sequence). The CDR3 loop reads CATSSEAGARKPQHF. The CDR3 nucleotides are TGTGCCACCAGCTCCGAGGCTGGGGCCAGGAAGCCCCAGCATTTT.

This chain joins TRBV6-1 and TRBJ1-1; no firm D call. Germline CDR1 MNHNS, CDR2 SASEGT. The CDR3 is 13 amino acids. The V end lost 2 bases, the J end lost 7 bases, and 11 bases lay between the germline ends. In nucleotides, the CDR3 is TGTGCCAGCAGTGAAAAGCCGGGTATTGAAGCTTTCTTT. This translates into CASSEKPGIEAFF.

The genes are TRBV29-1 and TRBJ2-7; tentatively, D is TRBD1 or TRBD2 (5 bases each). Germline V lookup: CDR1 SQVTM, CDR2 ANQGSEA. Trimming stripped 7 bases from V and 6 bases from J, with 10 bases between. There are 10 residues in the CDR3. CDR3 DNA sequence: TGCAGCGCCCAGGGACCCGAGCAGTACTTC. Its protein product is CSAQGPEQYF.

The V call is TRBV7-2, the J call TRBJ2-5; D is uncertain. V lost 2 bases to trimming and J lost 5 bases, with 9 bases between them. The length of the CDR3 is 13 residues. Germline-derived CDR1 and CDR2 are SGHTA and FQGNSA. CDR3 amino acids: CASSLSTSETQYF. The CDR3 DNA reads TGTGCCAGCAGCTTATCGACATCCGAGACCCAGTACTTC.